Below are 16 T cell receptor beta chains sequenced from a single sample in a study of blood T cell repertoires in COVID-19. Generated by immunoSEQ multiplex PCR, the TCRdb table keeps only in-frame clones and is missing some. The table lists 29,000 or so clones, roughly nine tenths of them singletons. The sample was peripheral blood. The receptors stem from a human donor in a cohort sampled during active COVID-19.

The CDR3 coding sequence is TGCGCCAGCAGCCAGACAGGGACCTACGAGCAGTACTTC. Protein product: CASSQTGTYEQYF. The J gene is TRBJ2-7, the V gene TRBV5-1; 7 nucleotides agree with TRBD1. The CDR3 is made up of 13 amino acids. Trimming at V came to 4 bases and at J to 2 bases, leaving 3 bases not matched to a gene. CDR1 is SGHRS and CDR2 is YFSETQ in the germline V gene.

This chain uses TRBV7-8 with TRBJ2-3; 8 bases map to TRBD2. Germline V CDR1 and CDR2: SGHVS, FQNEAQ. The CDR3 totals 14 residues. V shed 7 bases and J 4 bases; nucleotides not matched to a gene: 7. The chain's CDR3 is CASTFAGGADTQYF. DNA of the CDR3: TGTGCCAGCACCTTCGCCGGGGGGGCAGATACGCAGTATTTT.

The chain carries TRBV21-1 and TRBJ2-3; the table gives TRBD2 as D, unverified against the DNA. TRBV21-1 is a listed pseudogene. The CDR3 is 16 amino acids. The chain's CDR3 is CASSNKGLADPDTQYF. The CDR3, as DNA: TGTGCCAGCAGCAACAAAGGACTAGCAGATCCAGATACGCAGTATTTT.

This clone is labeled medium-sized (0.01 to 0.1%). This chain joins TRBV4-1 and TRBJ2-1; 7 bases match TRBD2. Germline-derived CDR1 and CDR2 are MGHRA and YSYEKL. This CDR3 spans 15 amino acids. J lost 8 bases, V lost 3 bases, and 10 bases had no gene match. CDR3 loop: CASSHRTSSRDEQFF. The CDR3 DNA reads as TGCGCCAGCAGCCACAGGACTAGTTCGAGAGATGAGCAGTTCTTC.

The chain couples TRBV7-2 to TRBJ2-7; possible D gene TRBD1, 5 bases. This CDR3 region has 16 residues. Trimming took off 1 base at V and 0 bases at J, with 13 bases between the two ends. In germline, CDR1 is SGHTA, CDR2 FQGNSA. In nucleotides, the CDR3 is TGTGCCAGCAGCTTAGAGCCCGGACAAAGCTCCTACGAGCAGTACTTC. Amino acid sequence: CASSLEPGQSSYEQYF.

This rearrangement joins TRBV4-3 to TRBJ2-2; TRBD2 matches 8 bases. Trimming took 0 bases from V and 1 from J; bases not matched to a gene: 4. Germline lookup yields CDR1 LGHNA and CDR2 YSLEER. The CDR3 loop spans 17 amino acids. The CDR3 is CASSQEVAGGNTGELFF. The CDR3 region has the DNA TGCGCCAGCAGCCAAGAGGTGGCGGGGGGGAACACCGGGGAGCTGTTTTTT.

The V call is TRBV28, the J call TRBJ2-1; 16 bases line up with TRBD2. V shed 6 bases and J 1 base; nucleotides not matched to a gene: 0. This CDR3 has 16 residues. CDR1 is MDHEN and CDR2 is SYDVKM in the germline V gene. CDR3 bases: TGTGCCAGCAGGGGACTAGCGGGGGGGTCCTACAATGAGCAGTTCTTC. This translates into CASRGLAGGSYNEQFF.

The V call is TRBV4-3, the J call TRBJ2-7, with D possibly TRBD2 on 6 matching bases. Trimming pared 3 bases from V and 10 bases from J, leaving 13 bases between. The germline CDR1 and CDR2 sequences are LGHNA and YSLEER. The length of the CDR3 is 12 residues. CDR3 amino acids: CASSQDGTAQYF. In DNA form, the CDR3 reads TGCGCCAGCAGCCAGGACGGGACTGCACAGTACTTC.

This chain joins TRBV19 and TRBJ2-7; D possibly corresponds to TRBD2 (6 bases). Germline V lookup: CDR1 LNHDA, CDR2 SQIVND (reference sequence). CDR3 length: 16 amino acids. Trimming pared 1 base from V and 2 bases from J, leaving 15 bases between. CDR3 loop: CASSIVSGTPTYEQYF. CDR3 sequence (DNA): TGTGCCAGTAGTATAGTCTCCGGGACTCCTACCTACGAGCAGTACTTC.

CDR3 in amino acids: CASSMGRGSYNEQFF. The CDR3 coding sequence is TGTGCCAGCAGCATGGGGAGGGGCTCCTACAATGAGCAGTTCTTC. The chain uses TRBV6-5 and TRBJ2-1, with 7 bases lining up with TRBD2. Per germline, CDR1 MNHEY and CDR2 SVGAGI. V lost 6 bases, J lost 0 bases, and 5 bases stayed unmatched. This CDR3 has 15 amino acids.

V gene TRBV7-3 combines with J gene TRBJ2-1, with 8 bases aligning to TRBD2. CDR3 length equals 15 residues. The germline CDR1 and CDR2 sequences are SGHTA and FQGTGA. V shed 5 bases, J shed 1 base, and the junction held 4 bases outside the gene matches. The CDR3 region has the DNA TGTGCCAGCAGCGCCACTAGCGGTTCCTACAATGAGCAGTTCTTC. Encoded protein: CASSATSGSYNEQFF.

This CDR3 reads CASIPGGESNTEAFF. The DNA of the CDR3 is TGTGCCAGCATTCCGGGAGGGGAAAGTAACACTGAAGCTTTCTTT. The rearrangement uses TRBV6-5 and TRBJ1-1; maybe TRBD1 (5 bases). The germline gives CDR1 MNHEY, CDR2 SVGAGI. V was trimmed by 7 bases and J by 2 bases, leaving 17 bases between them. The CDR3 has 15 amino acids.

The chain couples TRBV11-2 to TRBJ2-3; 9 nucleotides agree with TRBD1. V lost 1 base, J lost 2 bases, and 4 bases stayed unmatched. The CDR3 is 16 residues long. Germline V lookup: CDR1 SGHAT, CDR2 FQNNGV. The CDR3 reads CASSLGGDRVTDTQYF. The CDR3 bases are TGTGCCAGCAGCTTAGGTGGGGACAGGGTCACAGATACGCAGTATTTT. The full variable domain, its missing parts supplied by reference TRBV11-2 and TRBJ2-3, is EAGVAQSPRYKIIEKRQSVAFWCNPISGHATLYWYQQILGQGPKLLIQFQNNGVVDDSQLPKDRFSAERLKGVDSTLKIQPAKLEDSAVYLCASSLGGDRVTDTQYFGPGTRLTVL.

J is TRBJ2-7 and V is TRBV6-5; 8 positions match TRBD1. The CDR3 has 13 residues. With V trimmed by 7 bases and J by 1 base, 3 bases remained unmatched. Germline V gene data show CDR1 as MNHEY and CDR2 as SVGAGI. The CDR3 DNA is TGTGCCAGCACCCGGACAGGGTCCTACGAGCAGTACTTC. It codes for CASTRTGSYEQYF.

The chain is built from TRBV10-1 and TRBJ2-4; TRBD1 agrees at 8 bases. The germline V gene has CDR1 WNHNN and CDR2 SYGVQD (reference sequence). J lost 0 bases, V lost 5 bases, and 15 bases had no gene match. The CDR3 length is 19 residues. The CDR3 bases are TGCGCCAGCAGTAGTGGGACAGGTAAACCTAACCAAGCCAAAAACATTCAGTACTTC. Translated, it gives CASSSGTGKPNQAKNIQYF.

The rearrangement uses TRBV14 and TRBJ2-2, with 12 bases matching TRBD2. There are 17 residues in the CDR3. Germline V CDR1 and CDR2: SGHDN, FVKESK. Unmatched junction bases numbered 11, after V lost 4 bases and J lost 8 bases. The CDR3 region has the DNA TGTGCCAGCAGCCCCCCGGGACTAGCGGGCTGGGCTGGGGAGCTGTTTTTT. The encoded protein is CASSPPGLAGWAGELFF.